In its sample, the clone carrying this TCR beta chain is medium-sized (0.01 to 0.1%). Trimming pared 4 bases from V and 2 bases from J, leaving 15 bases between. Germline V gene lookup returns CDR1 MRHNA and CDR2 SNTAGT. The CDR3 is 16 residues long. In the PCR, 60 Vbeta and 13 Jbeta primers were used. Sequencing was performed with immunoSEQ multiplex PCR; in TCRdb, only in-frame clones are kept and a portion is missing. The sample carries some 50,000 clones, approximately 70% recorded once. The source of the sample is a study of cytomegalovirus exposure and HLA in healthy donors. The chain carries TRBV6-4 and TRBJ1-5, with D possibly TRBD1 on 5 matching bases. The clonotype originates from a man in his thirties or forties in good health and CMV-seronegative. The sequenced sample was PBMCs. The CDR3 DNA is TGTGCCAGCAGTGTTGGCCCAGGGCATGGCAATCAGCCCCAGCATTTT. Encoded protein: CASSVGPGHGNQPQHF.